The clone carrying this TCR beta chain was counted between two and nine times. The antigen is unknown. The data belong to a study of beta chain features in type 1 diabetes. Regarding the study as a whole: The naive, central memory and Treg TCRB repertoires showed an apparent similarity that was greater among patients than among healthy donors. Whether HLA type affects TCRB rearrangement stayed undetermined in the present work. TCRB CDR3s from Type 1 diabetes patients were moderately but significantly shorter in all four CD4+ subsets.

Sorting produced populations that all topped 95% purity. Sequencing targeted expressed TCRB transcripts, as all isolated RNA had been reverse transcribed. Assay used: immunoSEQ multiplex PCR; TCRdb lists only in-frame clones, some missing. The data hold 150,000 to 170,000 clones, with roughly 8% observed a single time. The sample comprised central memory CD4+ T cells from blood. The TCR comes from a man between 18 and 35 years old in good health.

As DNA, the CDR3 is TGTGCCAGCAGCTTGAACAACCTTAACTATGGCTACACCTTC. Encoded protein: CASSLNNLNYGYTF. This chain uses TRBV5-4 with TRBJ1-2; D ambiguous. V lost 1 base to trimming and J lost 1 base, with 8 bases between them. Germline CDR1 and CDR2: SGHNT and YYREEE (reference sequence). The CDR3 has 14 amino acids.